The 24 T cell receptor beta chains presented below share a single source sample, sequenced in a study of vaccination effects on CD4 cells after COVID-19. Antigens for these TCRs are unknown. The data were produced by immunoSEQ multiplex PCR, yet TCRdb's version contains in-frame clones alone and is incomplete. This table holds approximately 54,000 clones, around 75% found once. Expansion with viral peptide pools was applied to antigen-specific CD4+ T cells by the ViraFEST assay prior to sequencing. When roughly eleven days of culture had elapsed, CD4+ T cells were isolated. The sample was CD4+ T cells from PBMCs cultured with HCoV-229E spike peptides, taken before COVID-19 vaccination. The receptors originated from a human donor who received a COVID-19 vaccine.

This clone was seen only a few times. CDR3 nucleotide sequence: TGCGCCAGCAGTGATAACCCCGAAGGGCAGTTCTTC. Protein product: CASSDNPEGQFF. The V and J genes are TRBV10-1 and TRBJ2-1; D is unresolved. V lost 3 bases and J lost 12, with 12 bases in between. This CDR3 spans 12 amino acids. Germline V gene sequence: CDR1 WNHNN, CDR2 SYGVQD (reference sequence).

This clone appeared once. CDR3 amino acids: CASRRAPNEQFF. CDR3 bases: TGTGCCAGCAGGAGGGCTCCCAATGAGCAGTTCTTC. The rearrangement uses TRBV6-5 and TRBJ2-1; TRBD2 is a possible D gene (5 bases). CDR3 length: 12 residues. V was clipped by 6 bases and J by 6 bases, with 9 bases between them. The V gene's germline CDR1 is MNHEY and CDR2 SVGAGI.

As to this clone: The junction differs from germline at one of its ends, possibly a read error. The gene calls are TRBV30 and TRBJ1-1; D uncertain. The V gene's germline CDR1 is GTSNPN and CDR2 SVGIG (reference sequence). The CDR3 covers 16 residues. The CDR3 region has the DNA TGTGCCCGGAGTAACCGTGGGGTCAGAGCGAACACTGAAGCTTTCTTT. The encoded protein is CARSNRGVRANTEAFF.

This clone showed up just a few times. V and J are TRBV2 and TRBJ1-2; no firm D call. V lost 4 bases to trimming and J lost 4 bases, with 10 bases between them. Germline lookup yields CDR1 SNHLY and CDR2 FYNNEI. The CDR3 extends over 13 amino acids. The CDR3 bases are TGTGCCAGCAGTGGGGGAATGAGCTATGGCTACACCTTC. This translates into CASSGGMSYGYTF.

In this sample, this clone turned up once. In nucleotides, the CDR3 is TGTGCCAGCAGCCCTAGCGGGGGGGGATACAATGAGCAGTTCTTC. Residues: CASSPSGGGYNEQFF. The J gene is TRBJ2-1, the V gene TRBV4-2, with TRBD2 identical over 12 bases. Trimming removed 4 bases from V and 4 bases from J; junction bases left unmatched: 2. The CDR3 covers 15 residues. Germline assignment: CDR1 LGHNA and CDR2 YNFKEQ.

V gene TRBV6-4 combines with J gene TRBJ2-5; 8 bases line up with TRBD1. There are 15 residues in the CDR3. CDR1 is MRHNA and CDR2 is SNTAGT in the germline V gene. J was trimmed by 3 bases and V by 6 bases; bases with no gene match: 9. CDR3 protein: CASSLLQGVEETQYF. As DNA, the CDR3 is TGTGCCAGCAGCCTCCTACAGGGGGTGGAAGAGACCCAGTACTTC.

The chain couples TRBV5-3 to TRBJ1-2; tentative D call: TRBD1 (5 bases). TRBV5-3 is an ORF for which the function is uncertain. The CDR3 contains 14 residues. Trimming cost V 3 bases and J 7 bases, with 16 bases left between them. CDR3 in amino acids: CARSSREGKSGYTF. As DNA, the CDR3 is TGTGCCAGAAGCTCCCGCGAGGGGAAAAGTGGCTACACCTTC.

This chain joins TRBV9 and TRBJ2-5, with 8 bases fitting TRBD2. Unmatched junction bases numbered 13, after V lost 7 bases and J lost 5 bases. The germline V gene has CDR1 SGDLS and CDR2 YYNGEE. CDR3 length: 15 residues. The CDR3 loop reads CASGRAGTRGETQYF. The CDR3 DNA follows: TGTGCCAGCGGAAGAGCCGGGACTAGGGGGGAGACCCAGTACTTC.

The sample holds one count of this clone. The rearrangement links TRBV5-5 to TRBJ2-3, with 11 positions matching TRBD1. Germline CDR1 reads SGHKS; CDR2 reads YYEKEE (reference sequence). Trimming cost V 6 bases and J 3 bases; bases outside gene matches: 6. There are 15 residues in the CDR3. Here the CDR3 reads CASIRTGGSTDTQYF. The CDR3, as DNA: TGTGCCAGCATCAGGACAGGGGGCTCGACAGATACGCAGTATTTT.

This clone was counted only a few times. The rearrangement joins TRBV5-6 to TRBJ2-3; D is possibly TRBD1 or TRBD2 (5 bases each). Germline V gives CDR1 SGHDT, CDR2 YYEEEE. CDR3 size: 13 residues. Trimming left V 2 bases short and J 4 bases short, with 8 bases between. In DNA form, the CDR3 reads TGTGCCAGCAGCTTTGGGGGATCAGATACGCAGTATTTT. It codes for CASSFGGSDTQYF. The full variable domain, rest sourced from reference TRBV5-6 and TRBJ2-3, is DAGVTQSPTHLIKTRGQQVTLRCSPKSGHDTVSWYQQALGQGPQFIFQYYEEEERQRGNFPDRFSGHQFPNYSSELNVNALLLGDSALYLCASSFGGSDTQYFGPGTRLTVL.

The chain is built from TRBV5-1 and TRBJ1-1; the D gene is possibly TRBD1 (5 bases). This CDR3 has 14 residues. V was pared by 4 bases and J by 4 bases, with 14 bases between. Germline assignment: CDR1 SGHRS and CDR2 YFSETQ. CDR3 sequence (DNA): TGCGCCAGCAGCCCTGGTTGGAGGGGCACTGAAGCTTTCTTT. It specifies CASSPGWRGTEAFF.

This clone was seen a handful of times. The V and J genes are TRBV7-2 and TRBJ1-2, with D hard to call. Trimming left V 1 base short and J 6 bases short, with 15 bases between. In germline, CDR1 is SGHTA, CDR2 FQGNSA. The CDR3 sequence is 15 residues long. The CDR3 reads CASSLVMSATNGYTF. The DNA of the CDR3 is TGTGCCAGCAGCTTAGTTATGTCGGCAACTAATGGCTACACCTTC. Drawing the rest from reference TRBV7-2 and TRBJ1-2, the complete variable domain is GAGVSQSPSNKVTEKGKDVELRCDPISGHTALYWYRQSLGQGLEFLIYFQGNSAPDKSGLPSDRFSAERTGGSVSTLTIQRTQQEDSAVYLCASSLVMSATNGYTFGSGTRLTVV.

This clone was counted only a few times. The V and J genes are TRBV5-8 and TRBJ2-2; no clear D. The germline CDR1 and CDR2 sequences are SGHTS and YDEGEE. The V end lost 1 base, the J end lost 5 bases, and 12 bases lay between the germline ends. The CDR3 length is 15 residues. This CDR3 is CASSLNGFSTGELFF. The CDR3 bases are TGTGCCAGCAGCTTGAACGGATTCAGTACCGGGGAGCTGTTTTTT.

The chain combines TRBV19 with TRBJ2-6; 8 nucleotides align to TRBD2. V gave up 4 bases and J gave up 0 bases; unmatched junction bases: 8. Germline V lookup: CDR1 LNHDA, CDR2 SQIVND (reference sequence). This CDR3 contains 18 residues. The DNA for the CDR3 is TGTGCCAGTAGTAGGGATGGGCGGGGGGCCTCTGGGGCCAACGTCCTGACTTTC. Translating it yields CASSRDGRGASGANVLTF.

V usage is TRBV5-1 and J usage is TRBJ2-3; 12 bases map to TRBD2. Germline values: CDR1 SGHRS, CDR2 YFSETQ. With 4 bases clipped from V and 1 base from J, the junction kept 10 bases outside the gene matches. The CDR3 is 18 residues long. CDR3 DNA: TGCGCCAGCAGCACGGGACTAGCGGGTACCTCGGGCACAGATACGCAGTATTTT. Its protein product is CASSTGLAGTSGTDTQYF.

The chain combines TRBV27 with TRBJ2-7; D not certain. Germline V gene lookup returns CDR1 MNHEY and CDR2 SMNVEV (reference sequence). The CDR3 runs 12 residues. V was shortened by 6 bases and J by 6 bases, with 12 bases between the two germline ends. The CDR3 DNA reads as TGTGCCAGCAGGAAAACTACTGGCGAGCAGTACGTC. Protein product: CASRKTTGEQYV.

The CDR3 DNA follows: TGCGCCAGCTCCCCGGCGGGGGCCAAAAACATTCAGTACTTC. It specifies CASSPAGAKNIQYF. The gene calls are TRBV5-1 and TRBJ2-4, with TRBD2 as a possible D gene (6 bases). From germline, CDR1 is SGHRS and CDR2 YFSETQ. V lost 7 bases to trimming and J lost 1 base, with 12 bases between them. The CDR3 runs 14 residues.

This chain connects TRBV7-3 to TRBJ1-6; 8 positions agree with TRBD1. The CDR3 has 18 amino acids. Germline V CDR1 and CDR2: SGHTA, FQGTGA. The V gene end was trimmed by 5 bases and the J gene end by 6 bases; junction bases not matched to a gene: 15. The CDR3 reads CASSTQGWTGLGNSPLHF. DNA for the CDR3: TGTGCCAGCAGCACCCAGGGATGGACAGGGCTGGGTAATTCACCCCTCCACTTT.

The chain recombines TRBV6-5 with TRBJ1-2, with D possibly matching TRBD1 (5 bases). Trimming cost V 6 bases and J 2 bases, with 16 bases left between them. Germline loops: CDR1 MNHEY, CDR2 SVGAGI. The CDR3 has 15 amino acids. CDR3 sequence reads: CASRPQGGGNYGYTF. The CDR3 bases are TGTGCCAGCAGGCCTCAGGGAGGAGGGAACTATGGCTACACCTTC.

The rearrangement uses TRBV9 and TRBJ2-5, with TRBD2 identical over 9 bases. The CDR3 is 15 amino acids. Germline-derived CDR1 and CDR2 are SGDLS and YYNGEE. V lost 6 bases and J lost 4; bases outside the gene matches: 10. CDR3 loop: CASTLLSGGGETQYF. The CDR3 DNA follows: TGTGCCAGCACCTTACTTAGCGGGGGTGGAGAGACCCAGTACTTC.

The chain links TRBV11-2 to TRBJ1-1; possible D gene TRBD1, 5 bases. The CDR3 totals 13 residues. V lost 3 bases and J 7 bases, leaving 12 bases between the germline ends. Looked up from germline, CDR1 is SGHAT and CDR2 is FQNNGV. CDR3 in DNA: TGTGCCAGCAGCTTGGTAGGGGATATTGAAGCTTTCTTT. This translates into CASSLVGDIEAFF.

V is TRBV10-1 and J is TRBJ2-1; the match to TRBD2 covers 10 bases. Germline CDR1 reads WNHNN; CDR2 reads SYGVQD (reference sequence). The CDR3 is 17 residues long. Trimming at V came to 2 bases and at J to 7 bases, leaving 11 bases not matched to a gene. The CDR3 is CASSEGSGGPRGNEQFF. CDR3 bases: TGCGCCAGCAGTGAGGGTAGCGGGGGGCCGCGGGGAAATGAGCAGTTCTTC.

The V gene is TRBV6-6, the J gene TRBJ1-2, with 7 positions matching TRBD1. V dropped 5 bases and J dropped 7; count of bases not matched to a gene: 4. Germline V gene sequence: CDR1 MNHNY, CDR2 SVGAGI (reference sequence). This CDR3 region has 12 residues. The DNA of the CDR3 is TGTGCCAGCAGTCGACAGGGAACTGGCTACACCTTC. It specifies CASSRQGTGYTF.

The chain uses TRBV18 and TRBJ1-1; D is undetermined. Germline V gene data show CDR1 as KGHSH and CDR2 as LQKENI. This CDR3 comprises 11 residues. The V end lost 6 bases, the J end lost 5 bases, and 7 bases lay between the germline ends. In DNA, the CDR3 is TGTGCCAGCTCGGAAAGAACTGAAGCTTTCTTT. Protein sequence: CASSERTEAFF.